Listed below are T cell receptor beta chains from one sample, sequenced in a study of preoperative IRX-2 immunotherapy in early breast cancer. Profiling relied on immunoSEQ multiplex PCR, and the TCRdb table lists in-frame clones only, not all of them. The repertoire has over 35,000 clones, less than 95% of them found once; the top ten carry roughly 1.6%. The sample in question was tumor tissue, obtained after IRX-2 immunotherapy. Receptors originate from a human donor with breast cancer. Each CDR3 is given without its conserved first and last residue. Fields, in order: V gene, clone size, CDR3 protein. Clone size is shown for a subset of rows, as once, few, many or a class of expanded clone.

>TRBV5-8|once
ASSLGTHSYEQY
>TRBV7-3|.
ASSLVGLSNQPQH
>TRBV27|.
ASSFYPTGSDEQY
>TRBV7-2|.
ASSLETHYADTQY
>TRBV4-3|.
ASSQDTGLGNEKLF
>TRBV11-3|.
ASSGGGSRETQY
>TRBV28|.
ASSLRFNTEAF
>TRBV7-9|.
ASSHPGTSPYEQY
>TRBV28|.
ASRTGLLHEQY
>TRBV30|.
AWRSGPPGEQY
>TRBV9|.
ASSVGGNPTYEQY
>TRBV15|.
ATSRQVNTEAF
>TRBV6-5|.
ASGDRIGAQY
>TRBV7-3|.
ASSLATNTDTQY
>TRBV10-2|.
ASGEAAYYGYT
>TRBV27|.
ASSGQGVGGEQF
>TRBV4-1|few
ASSRDGQGNAGELF
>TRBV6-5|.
ASRVAGATDTQY
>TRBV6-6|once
ASRRDRVVDEQF
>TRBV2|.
AILEGTQY
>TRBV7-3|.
ASSPYPGEQF
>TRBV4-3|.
ASSQDNRGFTGELF
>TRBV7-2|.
ASSTMDLGVYEQY
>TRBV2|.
ASSTDRFNEKLF
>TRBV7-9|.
ASSPLTGTPYQPQH
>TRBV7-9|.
ASSLVPPRGEQF
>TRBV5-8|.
ASSLAWADYNEQF
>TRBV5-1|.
ASSTGTAGPQH
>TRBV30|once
ASIAGSTDTQY
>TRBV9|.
ASSVSADTGELF
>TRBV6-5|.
ASHSSSGNTIY
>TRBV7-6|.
ASSLMAGDNEQF
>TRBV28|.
ATRDGSGPYEQY
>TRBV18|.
ASSGGGNQPQH
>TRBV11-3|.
ASSLGSGTTSYNEQF
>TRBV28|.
ASRKLGDEQY
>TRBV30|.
AWSEGQAWTEAF
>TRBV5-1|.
ASTAFRGRTEAF
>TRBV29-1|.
SARHRWNTEAF
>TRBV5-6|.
ASGRAGVTYEQY
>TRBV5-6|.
ASSPGPRADTQY
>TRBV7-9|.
AEQIAGGKETQY
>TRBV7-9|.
ASSLGGVGANVLT
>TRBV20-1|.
SARTVNGYT
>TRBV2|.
ASSGPSSEQF